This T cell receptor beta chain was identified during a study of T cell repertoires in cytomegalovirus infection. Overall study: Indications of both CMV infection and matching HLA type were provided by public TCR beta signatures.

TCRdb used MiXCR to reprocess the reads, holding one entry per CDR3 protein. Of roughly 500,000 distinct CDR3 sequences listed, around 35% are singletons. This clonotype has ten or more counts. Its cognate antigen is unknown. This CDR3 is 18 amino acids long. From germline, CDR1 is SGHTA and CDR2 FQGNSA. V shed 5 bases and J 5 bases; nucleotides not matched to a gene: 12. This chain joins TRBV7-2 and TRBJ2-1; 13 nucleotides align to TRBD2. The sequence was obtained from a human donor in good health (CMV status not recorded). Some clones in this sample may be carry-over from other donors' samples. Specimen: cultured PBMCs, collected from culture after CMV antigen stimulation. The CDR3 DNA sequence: TGTGCCAGCAGCCACCCTCGCGGACTAGCGGGAGTAAACAATGAGCAGTTCTTC. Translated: CASSHPRGLAGVNNEQFF.